Described below is a single T cell receptor (beta chain) sequence and its context. The antigen is not known. Vbeta (60) and Jbeta (13) primers were used in the PCR. Profiling relied on immunoSEQ multiplex PCR, and the TCRdb table lists in-frame clones only, not all of them. This sample yields about 120,000 clones, of which about four fifths are seen a single time; less than 2.5% belongs to the top ten. This sample stems from a study of cytomegalovirus exposure and HLA in healthy donors. Study-wide results and caveats: Immune exposure information comprised only CMV serostatus.

Trimming left V 7 bases short and J 0 bases short, with 12 bases between. This CDR3 has 15 amino acids. The germline V gene has CDR1 SGHVS and CDR2 FQNEAQ. The TCR was taken from a woman aged 40 to 50 in good health and CMV-seronegative. Sequencing was done on a sample of PBMCs. The rearrangement joins TRBV7-8 to TRBJ2-2; no clear D. The DNA of the CDR3 is TGTGCCAGCAAGAAGACATACGCGAACACCGGGGAGCTGTTTTTT. Translating it yields CASKKTYANTGELFF.